A selection of T cell receptor beta chains follows, all from one sample in a study of blood T cell repertoires in COVID-19. Assay used: immunoSEQ multiplex PCR; TCRdb lists only in-frame clones, some missing. The table has 50,000 to 65,000 clones, more than 80% seen once. The specimen was peripheral blood. The receptors stem from a human donor in a cohort sampled during active COVID-19. Both conserved end residues are part of each CDR3. Fields, in order: J gene, D gene, V gene, clone size, CDR3 protein, CDR3 DNA. A D gene is named only where the DNA matches it firmly. The listing skips clone size in some rows; elsewhere it reads once, few, many or a size class.

J: TRBJ1-5
D: NA
V: TRBV2
size: NA
CDR3: CASSDLQGSNQPQHF
DNA: TGTGCCAGCAGTGACCTTCAGGGGAGCAATCAGCCCCAGCATTTT

J: TRBJ2-7
D: NA
V: TRBV6-5
size: NA
CDR3: CASSKFGGQGYEQYF
DNA: TGTGCCAGCAGTAAGTTCGGAGGGCAAGGTTACGAGCAGTACTTC

J: TRBJ1-5
D: TRBD1
V: TRBV11-2
size: NA
CDR3: CASSPSTGDQPQHF
DNA: TGTGCCAGCAGCCCCTCCACAGGGGATCAGCCCCAGCATTTT

J: TRBJ1-2
D: TRBD1
V: TRBV25-1
size: few
CDR3: CASSEGDSLYTF
DNA: TGTGCCAGCAGTGAGGGGGACAGCCTTTACACCTTC

J: TRBJ1-5
D: NA
V: TRBV19
size: NA
CDR3: CASSPRAGVSNQPQHF
DNA: TGTGCCAGTAGTCCCCGAGCGGGGGTTAGCAATCAGCCCCAGCATTTT

J: TRBJ2-1
D: TRBD1
V: TRBV18
size: NA
CDR3: CASSQGQLSSYNEQFF
DNA: TGTGCCAGCTCACAGGGACAGCTAAGCTCCTACAATGAGCAGTTCTTC

J: TRBJ2-4
D: TRBD2
V: TRBV5-4
size: NA
CDR3: CASSLGSGLGQNIQYF
DNA: TGTGCCAGCAGCTTGGGGTCAGGACTAGGCCAAAACATTCAGTACTTC

J: TRBJ2-6
D: NA
V: TRBV6-4
size: NA
CDR3: CASSEQGANVLTF
DNA: TGTGCCAGCAGTGAACAGGGGGCCAACGTCCTGACTTTC

J: TRBJ1-5
D: TRBD1
V: TRBV28
size: few
CDR3: CASSLWRTGGGQPQHF
DNA: TGTGCCAGCAGTTTATGGAGGACAGGGGGCGGTCAGCCCCAGCATTTT

J: TRBJ2-5
D: TRBD2
V: TRBV19
size: NA
CDR3: CASMRLAGGRETQYF
DNA: TGTGCCAGTATGCGACTAGCGGGGGGAAGAGAGACCCAGTACTTC

J: TRBJ2-3
D: NA
V: TRBV6-5
size: NA
CDR3: CASKRSNTDTQYF
DNA: TGTGCCAGCAAGCGCTCGAACACAGATACGCAGTATTTT

J: TRBJ2-1
D: TRBD2
V: TRBV25-1
size: NA
CDR3: CASSDQRGGHEQFF
DNA: TGTGCCAGCAGTGACCAGCGGGGGGGCCATGAGCAGTTCTTC

J: TRBJ1-6
D: TRBD1
V: TRBV5-1
size: NA
CDR3: CASKRTGENSPLHF
DNA: TGCGCCAGCAAAAGGACAGGGGAGAATTCACCCCTCCACTTT

J: TRBJ2-7
D: NA
V: TRBV5-1
size: NA
CDR3: CASSSYTTTYEQYF
DNA: TGCGCCAGCAGCTCGTACACAACTACCTACGAGCAGTACTTC

J: TRBJ2-3
D: TRBD2
V: TRBV13
size: NA
CDR3: CASSFGGSGADTQYF
DNA: TGTGCCAGCAGCTTCGGCGGGAGTGGCGCAGATACGCAGTATTTT

J: TRBJ2-2
D: TRBD1
V: TRBV5-4
size: once
CDR3: CASSQDRASGELFF
DNA: TGTGCCAGCAGCCAAGACAGGGCCTCCGGGGAGCTGTTTTTT

J: TRBJ1-3
D: NA
V: TRBV19
size: NA
CDR3: CASTGTPVFSGNTIYF
DNA: TGTGCCAGTACGGGGACACCGGTTTTCTCTGGAAACACCATATATTTT

J: TRBJ2-4
D: NA
V: TRBV5-8
size: NA
CDR3: CASSLEGADIQYF
DNA: TGTGCCAGCAGCTTGGAGGGAGCAGACATTCAGTACTTC

J: TRBJ1-2
D: NA
V: TRBV7-6
size: NA
CDR3: CASSLGSQGNNYGYTF
DNA: TGTGCCAGCAGCTTAGGTAGTCAGGGTAATAACTATGGCTACACCTTC

J: TRBJ2-2
D: TRBD2
V: TRBV19
size: few
CDR3: CASKPSGGAVGELFF
DNA: TGTGCCAGCAAGCCTAGCGGGGGGGCCGTCGGGGAGCTGTTTTTT

J: TRBJ2-1
D: NA
V: TRBV7-2
size: NA
CDR3: CASSLNWADYNEQFF
DNA: TGTGCCAGCAGCTTGAACTGGGCCGACTACAATGAGCAGTTCTTC

J: TRBJ2-2
D: NA
V: TRBV12-3/TRBV12-4
size: NA
CDR3: CATVLNTGELFF
DNA: TGTGCCACCGTGTTAAACACCGGGGAGCTGTTTTTT

J: TRBJ1-2
D: NA
V: TRBV5-1
size: NA
CDR3: CASSSSFTKGYTF
DNA: TGCGCCAGCAGCTCGAGTTTTACGAAGGGCTACACCTTC

J: TRBJ1-5
D: NA
V: TRBV28
size: NA
CDR3: CASSFRLRGNQPQHF
DNA: TGTGCCAGCAGTTTTCGGCTCCGGGGCAATCAGCCCCAGCATTTT

J: TRBJ1-1
D: NA
V: TRBV18
size: NA
CDR3: CASSQEGRLNTEAFF
DNA: TGTGCCAGCTCACAAGAGGGCCGGCTGAACACTGAAGCTTTCTTT

J: TRBJ2-7
D: TRBD2
V: TRBV20-1
size: few
CDR3: CSASPPAASGSTTPYEQYF
DNA: TGCAGTGCTAGTCCCCCGGCGGCTAGCGGATCTACGACGCCCTACGAGCAGTACTTC

J: TRBJ1-2
D: NA
V: TRBV5-4
size: NA
CDR3: CASSFERGYTF
DNA: TGTGCCAGCAGCTTCGAGAGGGGCTACACCTTC

J: TRBJ1-3
D: NA
V: TRBV7-9
size: NA
CDR3: CASSSQWGVGPRNTIYF
DNA: TGTGCCAGCAGCTCCCAGTGGGGGGTCGGGCCGAGGAACACCATATATTTT

J: TRBJ1-5
D: TRBD1
V: TRBV6-5
size: NA
CDR3: CASSFDRANQPQHF
DNA: TGTGCCAGCAGCTTCGACAGGGCAAATCAGCCCCAGCATTTT

J: TRBJ1-2
D: NA
V: TRBV7-3
size: NA
CDR3: CASSSTGYGYTF
DNA: TGTGCCAGCAGCTCGACAGGCTATGGCTACACCTTC

J: TRBJ1-5
D: TRBD1
V: TRBV6-6
size: NA
CDR3: CASSYSDRGSNQPQHF
DNA: TGTGCCAGCAGTTACTCGGACAGGGGGAGCAATCAGCCCCAGCATTTT

J: TRBJ1-3
D: NA
V: TRBV6-5
size: NA
CDR3: CASSRGYSGNTIYF
DNA: TGTGCCAGCAGCCGCGGGTACTCTGGAAACACCATATATTTT

J: TRBJ1-6
D: NA
V: TRBV30
size: NA
CDR3: CAWSVRPGVRSPLHF
DNA: TGTGCCTGGAGTGTACGGCCAGGGGTTAGGTCACCCCTCCACTTT

J: TRBJ2-3
D: TRBD2
V: TRBV7-9
size: NA
CDR3: CASSLGLAGHTDTQYF
DNA: TGTGCCAGCAGCCTGGGACTAGCGGGGCACACAGATACGCAGTATTTT

J: TRBJ2-5
D: NA
V: TRBV18
size: NA
CDR3: CASSPPMLAQETQYF
DNA: TGTGCCAGCTCACCACCGATGCTAGCCCAAGAGACCCAGTACTTC

J: TRBJ2-3
D: NA
V: TRBV11-1
size: NA
CDR3: CASSRQGSPDTQYF
DNA: TGTGCCAGCAGCCGGCAGGGAAGCCCAGATACGCAGTATTTT

J: TRBJ2-3
D: TRBD1
V: TRBV4-1
size: NA
CDR3: CASSQAGTGADTQYF
DNA: TGCGCCAGCAGCCAAGCCGGGACAGGGGCAGATACGCAGTATTTT

J: TRBJ2-7
D: NA
V: TRBV3-1/TRBV3-2
size: NA
CDR3: CASSPRHDTYEQYF
DNA: TGTGCCAGCAGTCCTCGACACGACACTTACGAGCAGTACTTC

J: TRBJ2-3
D: NA
V: TRBV10-3
size: NA
CDR3: CAISEKSLRADTQYF
DNA: TGTGCCATCAGTGAGAAATCGTTAAGAGCAGATACGCAGTATTTT

J: TRBJ2-5
D: NA
V: TRBV15
size: NA
CDR3: CATSRGGSQETQYF
DNA: TGTGCCACCAGCAGAGGAGGCAGCCAAGAGACCCAGTACTTC

J: TRBJ2-7
D: NA
V: TRBV19
size: NA
CDR3: CASSAVRNSVSEQYF
DNA: TGTGCCAGTAGCGCCGTCAGGAATTCAGTATCCGAGCAGTACTTC

J: TRBJ1-6
D: NA
V: TRBV7-9
size: NA
CDR3: CASSSGLSSYNSPLHF
DNA: TGTGCCAGCAGCTCAGGGCTTAGCTCCTATAATTCACCCCTCCACTTT

J: TRBJ2-1
D: TRBD2
V: TRBV3-1/TRBV3-2
size: NA
CDR3: CASSQQGTSGREDGFF
DNA: TGTGCCAGCAGCCAACAGGGGACTAGCGGTAGGGAGGATGGGTTCTTC

J: TRBJ1-2
D: TRBD1
V: TRBV18
size: NA
CDR3: CASSYAGTGAGGYTF
DNA: TGTGCCAGCTCATACGCCGGGACAGGGGCCGGTGGCTACACCTTC

J: TRBJ2-7
D: TRBD1
V: TRBV5-8
size: once
CDR3: CASSSGTGGDEQYF
DNA: TGTGCCAGCAGCTCAGGGACAGGGGGAGACGAGCAGTACTTC

J: TRBJ1-5
D: TRBD1
V: TRBV19
size: NA
CDR3: CASSFQGGNQPQHF
DNA: TGTGCCAGTAGTTTTCAGGGGGGCAATCAGCCCCAGCATTTT

J: TRBJ1-2
D: TRBD1
V: TRBV7-8
size: NA
CDR3: CASSLAGQEDYGYTF
DNA: TGTGCCAGCAGCTTAGCGGGACAGGAAGACTATGGCTACACCTTC

J: TRBJ1-5
D: TRBD1
V: TRBV12-3/TRBV12-4
size: NA
CDR3: CASSRGLQPQHF
DNA: TGTGCCAGCAGCAGGGGGCTACAGCCCCAGCATTTT

J: TRBJ1-6
D: NA
V: TRBV9
size: NA
CDR3: CASSVGGGNSPLHF
DNA: TGTGCCAGCAGCGTAGGGGGCGGTAATTCACCCCTCCACTTT

J: TRBJ2-1
D: NA
V: TRBV4-1
size: NA
CDR3: CASSLQTPSYNEQFF
DNA: TGCGCCAGCAGCCTACAGACACCCTCCTACAATGAGCAGTTCTTC

J: TRBJ2-1
D: TRBD1
V: TRBV10-3
size: NA
CDR3: CAISEQAWDRVFF
DNA: TGTGCCATCAGTGAGCAAGCCTGGGACAGGGTTTTCTTC

J: TRBJ2-2
D: TRBD1
V: TRBV30
size: NA
CDR3: CASDRGRVLNTGELFF
DNA: TGTGCCTCGGACAGGGGGCGCGTTTTGAACACCGGGGAGCTGTTTTTT

J: TRBJ1-2
D: NA
V: TRBV7-9
size: once
CDR3: CASSLESGFGGYTF
DNA: TGTGCCAGCAGCTTAGAATCCGGTTTCGGTGGCTACACCTTC

J: TRBJ2-6
D: TRBD1
V: TRBV11-3
size: NA
CDR3: CASSPGTGNSGANVLTF
DNA: TGTGCCAGCAGCCCCGGGACAGGGAACTCTGGGGCCAACGTCCTGACTTTC

J: TRBJ2-5
D: NA
V: TRBV27
size: NA
CDR3: CASSPTEQETQYF
DNA: TGTGCCAGCAGCCCGACAGAACAAGAGACCCAGTACTTC

J: TRBJ2-6
D: TRBD1
V: TRBV7-2
size: NA
CDR3: CASSLDRGGSGANVLTF
DNA: TGTGCCAGCAGCTTAGACAGGGGCGGATCTGGGGCCAACGTCCTGACTTTC

J: TRBJ2-6
D: TRBD1
V: TRBV19
size: NA
CDR3: CASSPRDRAVGSGANVLTF
DNA: TGTGCCAGTAGCCCCCGGGACAGGGCAGTAGGCTCTGGGGCCAACGTCCTGACTTTC